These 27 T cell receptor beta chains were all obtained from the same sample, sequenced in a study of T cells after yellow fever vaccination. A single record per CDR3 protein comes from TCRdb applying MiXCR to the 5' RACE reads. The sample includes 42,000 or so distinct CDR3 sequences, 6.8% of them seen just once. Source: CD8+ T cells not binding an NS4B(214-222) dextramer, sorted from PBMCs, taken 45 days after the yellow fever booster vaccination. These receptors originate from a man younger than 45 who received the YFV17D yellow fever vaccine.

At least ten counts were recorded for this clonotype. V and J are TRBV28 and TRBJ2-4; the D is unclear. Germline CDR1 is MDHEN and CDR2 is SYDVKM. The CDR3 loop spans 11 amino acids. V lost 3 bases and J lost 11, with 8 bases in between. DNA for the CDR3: TGTGCCAGCAGTTTTAGTACGTTTCAGTACTTC. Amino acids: CASSFSTFQYF.

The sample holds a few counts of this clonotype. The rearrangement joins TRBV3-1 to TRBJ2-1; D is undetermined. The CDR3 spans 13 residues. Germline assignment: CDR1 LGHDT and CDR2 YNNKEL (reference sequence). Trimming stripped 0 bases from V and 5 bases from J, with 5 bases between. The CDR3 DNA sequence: TGTGCCAGCAGCCAAGACACTCACAATGAGCAGTTCTTC. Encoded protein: CASSQDTHNEQFF.

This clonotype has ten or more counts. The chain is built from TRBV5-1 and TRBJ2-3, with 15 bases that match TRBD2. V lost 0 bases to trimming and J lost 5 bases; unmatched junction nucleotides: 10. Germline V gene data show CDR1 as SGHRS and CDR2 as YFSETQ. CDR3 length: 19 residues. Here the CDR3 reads CASSLVPGLAGGVGDTQYF. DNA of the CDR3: TGCGCCAGCAGCTTGGTCCCGGGACTAGCGGGAGGAGTGGGAGATACGCAGTATTTT.

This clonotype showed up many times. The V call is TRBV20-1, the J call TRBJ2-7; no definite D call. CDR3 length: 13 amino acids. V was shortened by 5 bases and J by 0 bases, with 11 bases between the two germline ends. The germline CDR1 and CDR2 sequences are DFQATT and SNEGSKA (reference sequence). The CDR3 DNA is TGCAGTGCTCAACGGGTGAGCTCCTACGAGCAGTACTTC. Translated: CSAQRVSSYEQYF.

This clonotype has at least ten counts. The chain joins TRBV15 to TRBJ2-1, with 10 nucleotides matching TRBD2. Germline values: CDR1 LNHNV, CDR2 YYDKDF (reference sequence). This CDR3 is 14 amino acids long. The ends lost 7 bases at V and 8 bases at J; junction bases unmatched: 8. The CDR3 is CATTRLAGEHEQFF. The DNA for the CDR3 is TGTGCCACCACGAGGCTAGCGGGAGAACATGAGCAGTTCTTC. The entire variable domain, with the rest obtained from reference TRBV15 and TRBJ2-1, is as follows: DAMVIQNPRYQVTQFGKPVTLSCSQTLNHNVMYWYQQKSSQAPKLLFHYYDKDFNNEADTPDNFQSRRPNTSFCFLDIRSPGLGDTAMYLCATTRLAGEHEQFFGPGTRLTVL.

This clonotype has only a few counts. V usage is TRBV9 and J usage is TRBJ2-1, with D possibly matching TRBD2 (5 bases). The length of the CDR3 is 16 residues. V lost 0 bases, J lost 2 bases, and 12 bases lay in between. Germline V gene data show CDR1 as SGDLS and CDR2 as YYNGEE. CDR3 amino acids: CASSVGGSVAYNEQFF. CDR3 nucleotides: TGTGCCAGCAGCGTAGGAGGTAGCGTGGCCTACAATGAGCAGTTCTTC. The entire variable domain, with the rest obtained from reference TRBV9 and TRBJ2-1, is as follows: DSGVTQTPKHLITATGQRVTLRCSPRSGDLSVYWYQQSLDQGLQFLIQYYNGEERAKGNILERFSAQQFPDLHSELNLSSLELGDSALYFCASSVGGSVAYNEQFFGPGTRLTVL.

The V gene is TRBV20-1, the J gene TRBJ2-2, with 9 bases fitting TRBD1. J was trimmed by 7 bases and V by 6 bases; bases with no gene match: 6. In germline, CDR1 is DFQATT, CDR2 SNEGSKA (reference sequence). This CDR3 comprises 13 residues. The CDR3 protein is CSATTGGRGELFF. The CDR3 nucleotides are TGCAGTGCCACAACAGGGGGCCGCGGGGAGCTGTTTTTT.

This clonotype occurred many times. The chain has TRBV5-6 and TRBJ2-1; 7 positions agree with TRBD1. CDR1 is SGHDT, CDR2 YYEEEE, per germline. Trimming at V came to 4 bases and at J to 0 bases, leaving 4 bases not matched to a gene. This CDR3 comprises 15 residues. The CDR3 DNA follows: TGTGCCAGCAGCAGGGGACAGAGCTCCTACAATGAGCAGTTCTTC. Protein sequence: CASSRGQSSYNEQFF.

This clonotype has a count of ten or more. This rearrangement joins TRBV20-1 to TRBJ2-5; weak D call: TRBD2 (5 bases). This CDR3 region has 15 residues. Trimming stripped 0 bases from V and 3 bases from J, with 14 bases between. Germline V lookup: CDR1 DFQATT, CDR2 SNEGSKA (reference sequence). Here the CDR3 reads CSARDVSGVEETQYF. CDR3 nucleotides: TGCAGTGCTAGAGATGTGAGCGGTGTCGAAGAGACCCAGTACTTC.

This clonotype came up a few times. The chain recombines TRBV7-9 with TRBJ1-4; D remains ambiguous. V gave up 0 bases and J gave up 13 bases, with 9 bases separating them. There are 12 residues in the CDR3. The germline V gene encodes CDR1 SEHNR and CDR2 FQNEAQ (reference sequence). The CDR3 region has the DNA TGTGCCAGCAGCTTAGCCGACGGGCTACTGTTTTTT. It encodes CASSLADGLLFF.

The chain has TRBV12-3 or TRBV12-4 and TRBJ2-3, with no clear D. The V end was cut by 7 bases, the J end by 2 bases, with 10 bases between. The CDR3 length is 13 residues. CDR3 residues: CASTLTSTDTQYF. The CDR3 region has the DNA TGTGCCAGCACCTTGACGTCCACAGATACGCAGTATTTT.

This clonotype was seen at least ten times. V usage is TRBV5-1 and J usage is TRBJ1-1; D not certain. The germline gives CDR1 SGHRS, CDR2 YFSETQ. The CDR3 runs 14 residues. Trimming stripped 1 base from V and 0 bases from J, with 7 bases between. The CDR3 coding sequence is TGCGCCAGCAGCTTGAGCGACATGAACACTGAAGCTTTCTTT. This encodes CASSLSDMNTEAFF. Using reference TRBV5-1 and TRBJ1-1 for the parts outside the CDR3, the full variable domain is KAGVTQTPRYLIKTRGQQVTLSCSPISGHRSVSWYQQTPGQGLQFLFEYFSETQRNKGNFPGRFSGRQFSNSRSEMNVSTLELGDSALYLCASSLSDMNTEAFFGQGTRLTVV.

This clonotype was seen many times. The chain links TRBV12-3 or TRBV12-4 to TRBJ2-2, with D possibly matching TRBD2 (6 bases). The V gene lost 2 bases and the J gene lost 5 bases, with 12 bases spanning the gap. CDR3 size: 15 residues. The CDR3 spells CASSLFGGETGELFF. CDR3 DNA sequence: TGTGCCAGCAGTTTATTTGGAGGGGAGACCGGGGAGCTGTTTTTT.

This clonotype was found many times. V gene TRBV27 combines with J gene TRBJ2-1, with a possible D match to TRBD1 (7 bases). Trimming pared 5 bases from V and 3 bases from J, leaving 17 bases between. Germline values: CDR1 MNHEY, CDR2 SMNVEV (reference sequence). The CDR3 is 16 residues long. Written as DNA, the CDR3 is TGTGCCAGCAGTCACACAGGGGAGGTAAACTACAATGAGCAGTTCTTC. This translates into CASSHTGEVNYNEQFF.

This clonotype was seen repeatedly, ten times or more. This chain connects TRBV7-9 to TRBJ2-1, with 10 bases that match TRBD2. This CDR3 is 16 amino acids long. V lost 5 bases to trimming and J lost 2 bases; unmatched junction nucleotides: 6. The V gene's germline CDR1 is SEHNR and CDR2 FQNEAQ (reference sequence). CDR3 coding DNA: TGTGCCAGCAGCCTTCCCCTAGCGGGGGCCTACAATGAGCAGTTCTTC. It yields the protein CASSLPLAGAYNEQFF.

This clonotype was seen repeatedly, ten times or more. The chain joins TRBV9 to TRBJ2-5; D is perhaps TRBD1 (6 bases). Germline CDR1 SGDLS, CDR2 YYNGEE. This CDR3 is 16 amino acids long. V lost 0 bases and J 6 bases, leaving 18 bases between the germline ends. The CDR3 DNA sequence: TGTGCCAGCAGCGTAGGGTATCAGGGGAAGGTAAAGACCCAGTACTTC. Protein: CASSVGYQGKVKTQYF.

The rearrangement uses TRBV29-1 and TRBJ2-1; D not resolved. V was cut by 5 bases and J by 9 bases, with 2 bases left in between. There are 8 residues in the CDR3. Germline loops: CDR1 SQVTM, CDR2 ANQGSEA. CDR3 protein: CSVSEQFF. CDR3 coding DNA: TGCAGCGTTAGTGAGCAGTTCTTC.

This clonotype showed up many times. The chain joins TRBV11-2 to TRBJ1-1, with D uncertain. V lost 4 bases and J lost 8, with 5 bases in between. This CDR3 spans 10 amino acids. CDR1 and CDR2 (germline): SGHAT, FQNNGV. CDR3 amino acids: CASSYGEAFF. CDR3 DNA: TGTGCCAGCAGCTACGGGGAAGCTTTCTTT.

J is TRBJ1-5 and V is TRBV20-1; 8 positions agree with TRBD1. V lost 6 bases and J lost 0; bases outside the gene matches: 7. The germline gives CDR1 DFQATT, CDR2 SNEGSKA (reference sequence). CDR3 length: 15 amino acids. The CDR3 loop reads CSALRGPYSNQPQHF. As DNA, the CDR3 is TGCAGTGCCCTCAGGGGGCCTTATAGCAATCAGCCCCAGCATTTT.

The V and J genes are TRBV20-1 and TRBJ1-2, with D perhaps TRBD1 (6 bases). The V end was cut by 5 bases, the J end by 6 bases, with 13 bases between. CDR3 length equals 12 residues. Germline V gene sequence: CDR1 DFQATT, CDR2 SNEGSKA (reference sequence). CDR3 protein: CSAAQGKDGYTF. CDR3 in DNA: TGCAGTGCTGCGCAGGGGAAGGATGGCTACACCTTC.

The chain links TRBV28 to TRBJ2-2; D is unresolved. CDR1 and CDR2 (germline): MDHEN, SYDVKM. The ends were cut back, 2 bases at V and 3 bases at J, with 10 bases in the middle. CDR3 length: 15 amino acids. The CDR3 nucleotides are TGTGCCAGCAGTTTACACGGGTCGTACACCGGGGAGCTGTTTTTT. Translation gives CASSLHGSYTGELFF.

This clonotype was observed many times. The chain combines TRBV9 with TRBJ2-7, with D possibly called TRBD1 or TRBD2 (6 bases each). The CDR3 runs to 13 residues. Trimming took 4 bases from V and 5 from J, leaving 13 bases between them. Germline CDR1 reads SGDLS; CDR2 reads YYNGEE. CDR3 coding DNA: TGTGCCAGCAGCCACGAAGGGGGGAACGAGCAGTACTTC. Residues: CASSHEGGNEQYF.

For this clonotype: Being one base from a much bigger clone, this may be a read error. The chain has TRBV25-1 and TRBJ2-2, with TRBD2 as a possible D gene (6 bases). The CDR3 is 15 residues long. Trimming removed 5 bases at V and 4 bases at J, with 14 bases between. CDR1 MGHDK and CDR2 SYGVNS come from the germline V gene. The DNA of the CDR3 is TGTGCCAGCAGTCCCAGTAGCGGCCTCACCGGGGAGCTGTTTTTT. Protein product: CASSPSSGLTGELFF.

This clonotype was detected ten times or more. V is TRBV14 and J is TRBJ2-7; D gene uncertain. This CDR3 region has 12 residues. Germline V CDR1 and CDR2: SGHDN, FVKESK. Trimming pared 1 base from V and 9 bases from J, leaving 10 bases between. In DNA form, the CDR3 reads TGTGCCAGCAGCCAAGCGCCGGGCTCGCAGTACTTC. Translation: CASSQAPGSQYF.

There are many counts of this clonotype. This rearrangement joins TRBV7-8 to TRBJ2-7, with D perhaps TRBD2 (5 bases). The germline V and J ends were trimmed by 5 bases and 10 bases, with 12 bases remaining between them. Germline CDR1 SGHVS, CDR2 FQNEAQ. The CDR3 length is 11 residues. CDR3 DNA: TGTGCCAGCAGCCCAGAGAGGGATCAGTACTTC. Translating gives CASSPERDQYF.

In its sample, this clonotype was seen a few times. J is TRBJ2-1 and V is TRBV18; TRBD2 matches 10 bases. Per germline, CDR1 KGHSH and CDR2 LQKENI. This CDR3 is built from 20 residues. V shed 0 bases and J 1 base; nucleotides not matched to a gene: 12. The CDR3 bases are TGTGCCAGCTCACCACCGTTAATTCTAGCGGGAGCTAGTTCCTACAATGAGCAGTTCTTC. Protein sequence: CASSPPLILAGASSYNEQFF.

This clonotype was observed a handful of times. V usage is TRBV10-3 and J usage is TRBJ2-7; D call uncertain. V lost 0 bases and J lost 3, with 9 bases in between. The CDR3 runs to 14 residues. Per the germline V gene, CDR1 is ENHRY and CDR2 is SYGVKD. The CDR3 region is CAISESGKGYEQYF. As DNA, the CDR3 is TGTGCCATCAGTGAGTCGGGGAAAGGCTACGAGCAGTACTTC.